This T cell receptor beta chain appears in the sequencing data of a study of shared clonotypes between healthy human individuals. In the study overall: Each donor had three CD4 naive, three CD4 memory, two CD8 naive and one CD8 memory plate. Study-wide results and caveats: Rarefaction showed that sequencing of sorted subsets was incomplete (despite large depth). Researchers found naive subsets generally carried larger estimated richness than memory subsets.

Method: immunoSEQ multiplex PCR; TCRdb's copy keeps in-frame clones and lacks some. The data show 1.5 million to 2.5 million clones, with over 85% seen just once and less than 1.5% held by the top ten. For this clone: Its antigen is undetermined. Other DNA sequences within the sample encode an identical CDR3.

CD8 cells classed as naive were CD45RO-negative and positively selected for CCR7, excluding terminally differentiated effector memory CD45RA+ cells. V shed 5 bases and J shed 6 bases, with 11 bases lying between them. Germline V gives CDR1 MNHEY, CDR2 SMNVEV (reference sequence). This CDR3 region has 13 residues. The TCR was taken from a man aged 18 to 29 in good health. The specimen sequenced was naive CD8+ T cells sorted from blood. The chain joins TRBV27 to TRBJ2-1, with D perhaps TRBD1 or TRBD2 (5 bases each). This CDR3 reads CASSPGTFNEQFF. The CDR3 DNA follows: TGTGCCAGCAGTCCCGGGACCTTCAATGAGCAGTTCTTC.